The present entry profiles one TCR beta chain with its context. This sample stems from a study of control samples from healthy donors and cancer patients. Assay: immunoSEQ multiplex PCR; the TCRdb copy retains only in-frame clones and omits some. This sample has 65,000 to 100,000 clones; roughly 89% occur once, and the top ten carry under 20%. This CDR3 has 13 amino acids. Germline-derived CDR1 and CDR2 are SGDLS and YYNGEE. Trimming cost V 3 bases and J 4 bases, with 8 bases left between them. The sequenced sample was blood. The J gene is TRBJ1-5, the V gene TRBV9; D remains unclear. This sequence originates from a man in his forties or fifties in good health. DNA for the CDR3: TGTGCCAGCAGCGCTGGGGTAAATCAGCCCCAGCATTTT. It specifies CASSAGVNQPQHF.